The 5 T cell receptor beta chains given below trace back to one sample, sequenced in a study of CD8 T cell repertoires and HIV-1 epitope variants. The protocol was immunoSEQ multiplex PCR, while the TCRdb copy is restricted to in-frame clones and leaves out a portion. The table lists a few thousand clones, roughly 70% of them singletons. These TCRs are of unknown antigen specificity. Sequencing input: cultured CD8+ T cells derived from PBMCs. These receptors were taken from a male donor with HIV.

The chain recombines TRBV16 with TRBJ2-3; TRBD2 is a possible D gene (6 bases). Germline-derived CDR1 and CDR2 are KGHSY and FQNENV. V was trimmed by 4 bases and J by 6 bases, leaving 17 bases between them. CDR3 size: 15 residues. The CDR3 region is CASSLGGAKSDTQYF. Here the CDR3 DNA reads TGTGCCAGCAGCCTCGGAGGGGCTAAATCGGATACGCAGTATTTT.

This chain connects TRBV14 to TRBJ2-7; 13 nucleotides match TRBD2. Germline loops: CDR1 SGHDN, CDR2 FVKESK. This CDR3 is built from 17 residues. Losses at the gene ends were 4 bases for V and 3 bases for J; bases not matched to a gene: 9. In nucleotides, the CDR3 is TGTGCCAGCAGCCCATCCCTTACTAGCGGGAGGGACTACGAGCAGTACTTC. It translates to CASSPSLTSGRDYEQYF.

This clone was recorded only once. Written as DNA, the CDR3 is TGTGCCAGCAGCCCCGGACAGGGAATTTACGAGCAGTACTTC. Its protein is CASSPGQGIYEQYF. This chain links TRBV14 with TRBJ2-7; 8 bases match TRBD1. V shed 4 bases and J 4 bases; nucleotides not matched to a gene: 6. The CDR3 consists of 14 residues. Germline CDR1 and CDR2: SGHDN and FVKESK.

The chain recombines TRBV14 with TRBJ2-7, with D perhaps matching TRBD1 (5 bases). CDR3 length: 14 amino acids. The germline gives CDR1 SGHDN, CDR2 FVKESK. The V gene lost 1 base and the J gene lost 2 bases, with 9 bases spanning the gap. In DNA form, the CDR3 reads TGTGCCAGCAGCCAAGCCGACAGACCCTACGAGCAGTACTTC. Protein product: CASSQADRPYEQYF.

The chain carries TRBV7-6 and TRBJ2-1; 7 nucleotides match TRBD2. Germline V gene data show CDR1 as SGHVS and CDR2 as FNYEAQ. This CDR3 region has 15 residues. V shed 5 bases, J shed 0 bases, and the junction held 4 bases outside the gene matches. The CDR3 DNA reads TGTGCCAGCAGCGCAGCGGGGAGCTCCTACAATGAGCAGTTCTTC. Residues: CASSAAGSSYNEQFF.